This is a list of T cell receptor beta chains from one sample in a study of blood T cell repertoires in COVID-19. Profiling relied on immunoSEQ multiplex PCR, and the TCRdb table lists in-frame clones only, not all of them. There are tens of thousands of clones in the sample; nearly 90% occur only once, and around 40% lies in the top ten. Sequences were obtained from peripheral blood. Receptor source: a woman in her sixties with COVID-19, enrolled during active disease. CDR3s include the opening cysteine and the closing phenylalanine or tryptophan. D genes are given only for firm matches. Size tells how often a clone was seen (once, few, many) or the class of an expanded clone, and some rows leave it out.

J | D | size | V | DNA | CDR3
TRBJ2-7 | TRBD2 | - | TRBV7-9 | TGTGCCAGCAGCGGGCGGCGGGAGGGCCGCTACGAGCAGTACTTC | CASSGRREGRYEQYF
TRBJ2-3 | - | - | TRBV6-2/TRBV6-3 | TGTGCCAGCAGTGCCCACCTTGAAACTTACACAGATACGCAGTATTTT | CASSAHLETYTDTQYF
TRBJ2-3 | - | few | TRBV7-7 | TGTGCCAGCAGCTTATCCGGGGTTAACACAGATACGCAGTATTTT | CASSLSGVNTDTQYF
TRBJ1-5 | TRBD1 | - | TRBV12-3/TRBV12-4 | TGTGCCAGCAGCTACAGGGGTTCTCAGCCCCAGCATTTT | CASSYRGSQPQHF
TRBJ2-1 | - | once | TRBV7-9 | TGTGCCAGCAGCTTAACGAGCCTAGACTATGAGCATGAGCAGTTCTTC | CASSLTSLDYEHEQFF
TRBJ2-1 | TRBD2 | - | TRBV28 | TGTGCCAGCAGTTTATCGGTAGCGGGAGTCTCCCATTTCTTC | CASSLSVAGVSHFF
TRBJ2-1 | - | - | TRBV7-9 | TGTGCCAGCAGCAAGCCTCCTAGCGATGAGCAGTTCTTC | CASSKPPSDEQFF
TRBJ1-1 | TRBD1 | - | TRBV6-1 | TGTGCCAGCAGTGAAACAGGGGGCGTTCGGGCTTTCTTT | CASSETGGVRAFF
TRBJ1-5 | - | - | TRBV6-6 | TGTGCCAGCAGTTCAGGGCGTTATAGCAATCAGCCCCAGCATTTT | CASSSGRYSNQPQHF
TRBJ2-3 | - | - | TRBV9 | TGTGCCAGCAGCGCCAGCGGGTCCCACACAGATACGCAGTATTTT | CASSASGSHTDTQYF
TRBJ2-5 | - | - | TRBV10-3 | TGTGCCATCAGTGCCCGGACGGGACAAGAGACCCAGTACTTC | CAISARTGQETQYF
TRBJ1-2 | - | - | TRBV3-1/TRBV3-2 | TGTGCCAGCAGCCAAGATCAGGGTCGTGGCTACACCTTC | CASSQDQGRGYTF
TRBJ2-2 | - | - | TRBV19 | TGTGCCAGTAGTACCCGGGGGACTTTCCGGAACACCGGGGAGCTGTTTTTT | CASSTRGTFRNTGELFF
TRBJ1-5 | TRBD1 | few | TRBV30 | TGTGCCTGGAGTGTACAAGGGACAGGGTTCCAGCCCCAGCATTTT | CAWSVQGTGFQPQHF
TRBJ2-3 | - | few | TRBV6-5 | TGTGCCAGCAGTTACCCACCCGGGCAGGGGACAGATACGCAGTATTTT | CASSYPPGQGTDTQYF
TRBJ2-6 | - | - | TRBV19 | TGTGCCAGTAGCATCGACAGCTCTGGGGCCAACGTCCTGACTTTC | CASSIDSSGANVLTF
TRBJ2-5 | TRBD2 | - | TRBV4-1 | TGCGCCAGCAGCCCCGTGGTCGGGGGGGTATTTCTCGGAGAGACCCAGTACTTC | CASSPVVGGVFLGETQYF
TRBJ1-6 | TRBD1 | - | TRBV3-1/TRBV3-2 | TGTGCCAGCACCCTCGGACAGGGTACTTCACCCCTCCACTTT | CASTLGQGTSPLHF
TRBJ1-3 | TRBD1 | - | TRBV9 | TGTGCCAGCAGCGGTACAGGGGGGAATGGAAACACCATATATTTT | CASSGTGGNGNTIYF
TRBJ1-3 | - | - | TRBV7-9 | TGTGCCAGCAGCTTATCCCAGGGGCCTGGAAACACCATATATTTT | CASSLSQGPGNTIYF
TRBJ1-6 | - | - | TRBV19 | TGTGCCAGTAGCCAGATGAGGAGCTCCTATAATTCACCCCTCCACTTT | CASSQMRSSYNSPLHF
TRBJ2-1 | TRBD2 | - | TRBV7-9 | TGTGCCAGCAGCCCAGGGAGGGGTGAGCAGTTCTTC | CASSPGRGEQFF
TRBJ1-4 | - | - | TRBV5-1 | TGCGCCAGCAGCTTGGGGCAGAGGAGTGAAAAACTGTTTTTT | CASSLGQRSEKLFF
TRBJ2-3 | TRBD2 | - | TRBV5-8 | TGTGCCAGCAGCTTGGTAGCGGGAGTGGCAGATACGCAGTATTTT | CASSLVAGVADTQYF
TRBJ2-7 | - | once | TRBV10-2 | TGCGCCAGCAAGGGGGAACCCAGTACCGAGCAGTACTTC | CASKGEPSTEQYF
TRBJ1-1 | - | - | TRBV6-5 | TGTGCCAGCACGAAAGGAGGGGAGACTGAAGCTTTCTTT | CASTKGGETEAFF